The 14 T cell receptor beta chains given below trace back to one sample, sequenced in a study of cytomegalovirus exposure and HLA in healthy donors. Both 60 Vbeta primers and 13 Jbeta primers went into the PCR. Clones were read by immunoSEQ multiplex PCR, and TCRdb kept only the in-frame ones, dropping some. The data show over 85,000 clones, around 83% seen once. The material sequenced was PBMCs. The source is a female donor in good health and CMV-seropositive.

The CDR3 loop is CASSSRTGAGNTIYF. The CDR3 DNA sequence: TGTGCCAGCAGTTCTAGGACAGGGGCTGGAAACACCATATATTTT. The rearrangement links TRBV6-5 to TRBJ1-3; TRBD1 aligns across 9 bases. V trimming: 4 bases; J trimming: 2 bases; junction bases outside the gene matches: 3. Germline V lookup: CDR1 MNHEY, CDR2 SVGAGI. The CDR3 sequence is 15 residues long.

The rearrangement uses TRBV5-1 and TRBJ2-7, with a weak D call TRBD1 (5 bases). V lost 1 base, J lost 0 bases, and 11 bases lay in between. Germline values: CDR1 SGHRS, CDR2 YFSETQ. This CDR3 region has 15 residues. The CDR3 sequence: CASSLNSRVSYEQYF. CDR3 DNA sequence: TGCGCCAGCAGCTTGAATTCCAGGGTCTCCTACGAGCAGTACTTC. Full variable domain (outside the CDR3, taken from reference TRBV5-1 and TRBJ2-7): KAGVTQTPRYLIKTRGQQVTLSCSPISGHRSVSWYQQTPGQGLQFLFEYFSETQRNKGNFPGRFSGRQFSNSRSEMNVSTLELGDSALYLCASSLNSRVSYEQYFGPGTRLTVT.

J is TRBJ2-3 and V is TRBV14; D might be TRBD2 (5 bases). Germline lookup yields CDR1 SGHDN and CDR2 FVKESK. V dropped 8 bases and J dropped 8 bases, with 11 bases sitting between them. This CDR3 is 11 amino acids long. The DNA for the CDR3 is TGTGCCAGCTCTAGGACTTCTACGCAGTATTTT. Protein: CASSRTSTQYF.

The V and J genes are TRBV28 and TRBJ1-3, with TRBD1 matching 7 bases. V shed 7 bases and J 0 bases; nucleotides not matched to a gene: 3. Per germline, CDR1 MDHEN and CDR2 SYDVKM. The CDR3 runs 14 residues. This chain's CDR3 is CASNYRGSGNTIYF. The CDR3 bases are TGTGCCAGCAACTACAGGGGCTCTGGAAACACCATATATTTT.

The rearrangement uses TRBV6-6 and TRBJ1-1; D is unclear. Trimming pared 4 bases from V and 9 bases from J, leaving 9 bases between. Per the germline V gene, CDR1 is MNHNY and CDR2 is SVGAGI (reference sequence). This CDR3 comprises 11 residues. In nucleotides, the CDR3 is TGTGCCAGCAGTTCCGAGTACCAAGCTTTCTTT. Residues: CASSSEYQAFF.

This clone was seen more than once but under ten times. The chain has TRBV27 and TRBJ2-1; no clear D. Trimming took 6 bases from V and 4 from J, leaving 16 bases between them. CDR3 size: 15 residues. Germline loops: CDR1 MNHEY, CDR2 SMNVEV (reference sequence). The DNA for the CDR3 is TGTGCCAGCAGCCTTAAACAATCCCCATACAATGAGCAGTTCTTC. Residues: CASSLKQSPYNEQFF.

The chain's CDR3 is CASGRQGSANEKLFF. The CDR3 DNA is TGTGCCAGCGGTAGACAGGGATCTGCTAATGAAAAACTGTTTTTT. The gene calls are TRBV2 and TRBJ1-4; 7 nucleotides match TRBD1. CDR1 is SNHLY and CDR2 is FYNNEI in the germline V gene. The CDR3 has 15 amino acids. Unmatched junction bases numbered 9, after V lost 8 bases and J lost 3 bases.

CDR3 protein: CASSSTDLPTDTQYF. For the CDR3, the DNA is TGTGCCAGCAGCTCAACGGACTTACCCACAGATACGCAGTATTTT. V usage is TRBV9 and J usage is TRBJ2-3; D may be TRBD2 (5 bases). The CDR3 extends over 15 amino acids. V lost 4 bases and J 2 bases, leaving 14 bases between the germline ends. Germline CDR1 is SGDLS and CDR2 is YYNGEE. Drawing the rest from reference TRBV9 and TRBJ2-3, the complete variable domain is DSGVTQTPKHLITATGQRVTLRCSPRSGDLSVYWYQQSLDQGLQFLIQYYNGEERAKGNILERFSAQQFPDLHSELNLSSLELGDSALYFCASSSTDLPTDTQYFGPGTRLTVL.

The chain carries TRBV10-2 and TRBJ2-7; D unresolved. Between the trimmed V and J ends, which lost 6 bases and 6 bases, there was a span of 18 bases. Germline CDR1 WSHSY, CDR2 SAAADI. The CDR3 is made up of 14 amino acids. CDR3 region: CASRNDLKIGEQYF. CDR3 DNA sequence: TGCGCCAGCAGAAATGACTTAAAAATCGGCGAGCAGTACTTC.

This rearrangement joins TRBV2 to TRBJ2-4; the D gene is possibly TRBD1 (6 bases). Germline V gene data show CDR1 as SNHLY and CDR2 as FYNNEI. The CDR3 extends over 15 amino acids. V was shortened by 1 base and J by 1 base, with 8 bases between the two germline ends. CDR3 nucleotide sequence: TGTGCCAGCAGTGAAGGGCAGGGGGCCAAAAACATTCAGTACTTC. Translating it yields CASSEGQGAKNIQYF. Filled out from reference TRBV2 and TRBJ2-4, the complete variable domain reads EPEVTQTPSHQVTQMGQEVILRCVPISNHLYFYWYRQILGQKVEFLVSFYNNEISEKSEIFDDQFSVERPDGSNFTLKIRSTKLEDSAMYFCASSEGQGAKNIQYFGAGTRLSVL.

The chain couples TRBV6-5 to TRBJ2-1, with D hard to call. Germline CDR1 and CDR2: MNHEY and SVGAGI. V lost 11 bases and J lost 4, with 12 bases in between. The CDR3 length is 12 residues. The CDR3 sequence: CAARSPYNEQFF. CDR3 DNA: TGTGCCGCTCGGAGCCCTTACAATGAGCAGTTCTTC.

The gene calls are TRBV30 and TRBJ1-4; 9 bases agree with TRBD1. V was clipped by 2 bases and J by 11 bases; unmatched bases: 12. The CDR3 is made up of 15 amino acids. CDR1 GTSNPN and CDR2 SVGIG come from the germline V gene (reference sequence). CDR3 protein: CAWSSGQGVEEKLFF. The CDR3 DNA follows: TGTGCCTGGAGTTCGGGACAGGGTGTAGAGGAGAAACTGTTTTTT.

The J gene is TRBJ2-7, the V gene TRBV4-1, with D perhaps TRBD2 (6 bases). Deletions cut 0 bases from V and 5 bases from J, with 11 bases between. Looked up from germline, CDR1 is MGHRA and CDR2 is YSYEKL. The CDR3 loop spans 14 amino acids. The chain's CDR3 is CASSQDDGEDEQYF. The DNA of the CDR3 is TGCGCCAGCAGCCAAGATGACGGGGAGGACGAGCAGTACTTC.

The V call is TRBV5-4, the J call TRBJ1-1, with 8 bases fitting TRBD1. V shed 4 bases, J shed 4 bases, and the junction held 3 bases outside the gene matches. The CDR3 runs 13 residues. Germline CDR1 is SGHNT and CDR2 is YYREEE (reference sequence). The CDR3 coding sequence is TGTGCCAGCAGCCAAACAGGGGGCACTGAAGCTTTCTTT. The encoded protein is CASSQTGGTEAFF.